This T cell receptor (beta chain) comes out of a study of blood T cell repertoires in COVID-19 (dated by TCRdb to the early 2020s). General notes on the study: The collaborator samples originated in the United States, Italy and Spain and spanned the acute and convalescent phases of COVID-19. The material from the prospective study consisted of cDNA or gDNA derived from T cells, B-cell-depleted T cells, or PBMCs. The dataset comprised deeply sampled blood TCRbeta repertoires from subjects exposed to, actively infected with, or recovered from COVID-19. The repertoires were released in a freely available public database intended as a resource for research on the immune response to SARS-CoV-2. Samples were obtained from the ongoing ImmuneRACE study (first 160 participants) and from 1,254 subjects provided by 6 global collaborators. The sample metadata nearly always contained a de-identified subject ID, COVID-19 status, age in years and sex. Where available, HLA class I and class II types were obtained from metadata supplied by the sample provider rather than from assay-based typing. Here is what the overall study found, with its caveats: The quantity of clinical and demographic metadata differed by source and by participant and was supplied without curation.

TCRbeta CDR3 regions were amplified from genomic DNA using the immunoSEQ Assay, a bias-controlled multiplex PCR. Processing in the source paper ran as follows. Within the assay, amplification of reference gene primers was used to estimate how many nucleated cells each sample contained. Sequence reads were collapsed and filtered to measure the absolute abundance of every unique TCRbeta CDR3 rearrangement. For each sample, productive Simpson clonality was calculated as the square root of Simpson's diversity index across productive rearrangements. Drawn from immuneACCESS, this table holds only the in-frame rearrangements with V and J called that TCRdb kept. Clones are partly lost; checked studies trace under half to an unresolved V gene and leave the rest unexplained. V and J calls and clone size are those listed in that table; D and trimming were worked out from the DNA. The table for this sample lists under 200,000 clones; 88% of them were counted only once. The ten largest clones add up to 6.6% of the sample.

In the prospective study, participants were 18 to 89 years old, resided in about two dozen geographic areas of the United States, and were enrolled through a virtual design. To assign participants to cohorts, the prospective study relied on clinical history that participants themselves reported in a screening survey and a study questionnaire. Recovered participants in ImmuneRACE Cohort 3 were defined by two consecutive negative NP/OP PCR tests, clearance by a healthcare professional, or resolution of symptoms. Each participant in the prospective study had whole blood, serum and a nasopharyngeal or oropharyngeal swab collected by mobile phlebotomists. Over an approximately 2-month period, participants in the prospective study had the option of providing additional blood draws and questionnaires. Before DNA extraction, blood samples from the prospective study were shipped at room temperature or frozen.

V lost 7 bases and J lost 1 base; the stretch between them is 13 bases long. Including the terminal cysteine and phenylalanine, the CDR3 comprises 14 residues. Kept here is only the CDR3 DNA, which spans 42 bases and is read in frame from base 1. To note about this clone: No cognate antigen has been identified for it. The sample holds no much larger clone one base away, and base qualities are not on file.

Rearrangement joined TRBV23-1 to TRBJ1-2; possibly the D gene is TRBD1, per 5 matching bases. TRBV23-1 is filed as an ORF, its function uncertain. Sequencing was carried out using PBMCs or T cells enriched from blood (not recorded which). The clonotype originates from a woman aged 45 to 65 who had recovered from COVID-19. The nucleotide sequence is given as TGCGCCAGCACCTGGGGCAGTCATAACTATGGCTACACCTTC. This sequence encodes CASTWGSHNYGYTF.